A single T cell receptor (beta chain) is shown here with its context. The data were obtained in a study of T cells in severe cutaneous drug reactions. Study as a whole: Collected from acute- or recovery-stage patients: blister fluids/cells and PBMC.

The donors had carbamazepine-induced Stevens-Johnson syndrome or toxic epidermal necrolysis. TCR subtype-specific primers in iRepertoire multiplex PCR prepared libraries for bulk and single-cell sequencing. TCRdb re-called the multiplex PCR reads; every CDR3 protein appears as one record, without DNA. The listing contains 9,900 or so distinct CDR3 sequences. Germline V gene lookup returns CDR1 SQVTM and CDR2 ANQGSEA. The CDR3 has 13 amino acids. The sequencing sample was made of cells from a skin blister. The receptor was isolated from a human donor with Stevens-Johnson syndrome, a severe cutaneous drug reaction. The rearrangement joins TRBV29-1 to TRBJ2-5; no DNA is available, so the TRBD1 call from TCRdb remains unchecked. The CDR3 loop is CSVQDRGQETQYF. Filled out from reference TRBV29-1 and TRBJ2-5, the complete variable domain reads SAVISQKPSRDICQRGTSLTIQCQVDSQVTMMFWYRQQPGQSLTLIATANQGSEATYESGFVIDKFPISRPNLTFSTLTVSNMSPEDSSIYLCSVQDRGQETQYFGPGTRLLVL.